These 2 T cell receptor beta chains were sequenced from one sample in a study of T cells after yellow fever vaccination. TCRdb recomputed calls from the 5' RACE reads with MiXCR, one row per CDR3 protein. The sample contains a few hundred thousand distinct CDR3 sequences, approximately 4% of which appear only once. This material consisted of PBMCs, taken 5 days after the yellow fever booster vaccination. Receptors were obtained from a man younger than 35 who received the YFV17D yellow fever vaccine.

V usage is TRBV28 and J usage is TRBJ2-3; D unclear. The V and J ends lost 4 bases and 0 bases respectively, with 8 bases between them. This CDR3 is built from 14 residues. The germline CDR1 and CDR2 sequences are MDHEN and SYDVKM. The CDR3 DNA is TGTGCCAGCAGTTCTCCAGGTAGCACAGATACGCAGTATTTT. Its protein product is CASSSPGSTDTQYF.

The sample holds many counts of this clonotype. This chain connects TRBV7-6 to TRBJ2-2; D gene unclear. This CDR3 spans 15 amino acids. CDR1 SGHVS and CDR2 FNYEAQ come from the germline V gene. With 5 bases removed from V and 3 bases from J, the gap between germline ends came to 13 bases. For the CDR3, the DNA is TGTGCCAGCAGCGAAAACCAACCTTACACCGGGGAGCTGTTTTTT. This gives the protein CASSENQPYTGELFF.